This T cell receptor (beta chain) was retrieved from a study of cytomegalovirus exposure and HLA in healthy donors. The wider study: The roughly 700 first-cohort repertoires shared a platform with the approximately 120 validation repertoires, as reported in a later analysis. Findings of the study overall: Through in vitro validation, three CMV-associated chains were shown to be specific for CMV antigens.

On this clone itself: The antigen is not known.

Here immunoSEQ multiplex PCR was the method, and the copy in TCRdb shows in-frame clones only, minus some. The table has roughly 150,000 clones, 70% to 90% seen once. The CDR3 covers 14 residues. Looked up from germline, CDR1 is SGHVS and CDR2 is FNYEAQ. V lost 6 bases, J lost 8 bases, and 14 bases lay in between. The TCR comes from a woman aged 18 to 35 in good health and CMV-seronegative. The chain joins TRBV7-6 to TRBJ1-6; no definite D call. Material: PBMCs. CDR3 sequence: CASSPDGKYSPLHF. The DNA of the CDR3 is TGTGCCAGCAGTCCTGACGGGAAATATTCACCCCTCCACTTT.